This T cell receptor (beta chain) was profiled in a study of cytomegalovirus exposure and HLA in healthy donors. Study background: The 90 to 150 validation repertoires, a later analysis reported, used the same platform as the 550 to 700 repertoires from the first cohort.

The CDR3 has 14 amino acids. V gave up 0 bases and J gave up 5 bases; unmatched junction bases: 3. Germline CDR1 reads GTSNPN; CDR2 reads SVGIG (reference sequence). The assay was immunoSEQ multiplex PCR, and TCRdb's table has in-frame clones only and misses some. Of about 120,000 clones in the sample, roughly 83% were seen once. The sample consisted of PBMCs. The rearrangement links TRBV30 to TRBJ1-5; TRBD1 agrees at 8 bases. The receptor was isolated from a man aged 18-30 years in good health and CMV-seronegative. CDR3 DNA sequence: TGTGCCTGGAGTGTTGCAGGGGGCTATCAGCCCCAGCATTTT. This codes for CAWSVAGGYQPQHF. The whole variable domain, filled in from reference TRBV30 and TRBJ1-5, reads SQTIHQWPATLVQPVGSPLSLECTVEGTSNPNLYWYRQAAGRGLQLLFYSVGIGQISSEVPQNLSASRPQDRQFILSSKKLLLSDSGFYLCAWSVAGGYQPQHFGDGTRLSIL.